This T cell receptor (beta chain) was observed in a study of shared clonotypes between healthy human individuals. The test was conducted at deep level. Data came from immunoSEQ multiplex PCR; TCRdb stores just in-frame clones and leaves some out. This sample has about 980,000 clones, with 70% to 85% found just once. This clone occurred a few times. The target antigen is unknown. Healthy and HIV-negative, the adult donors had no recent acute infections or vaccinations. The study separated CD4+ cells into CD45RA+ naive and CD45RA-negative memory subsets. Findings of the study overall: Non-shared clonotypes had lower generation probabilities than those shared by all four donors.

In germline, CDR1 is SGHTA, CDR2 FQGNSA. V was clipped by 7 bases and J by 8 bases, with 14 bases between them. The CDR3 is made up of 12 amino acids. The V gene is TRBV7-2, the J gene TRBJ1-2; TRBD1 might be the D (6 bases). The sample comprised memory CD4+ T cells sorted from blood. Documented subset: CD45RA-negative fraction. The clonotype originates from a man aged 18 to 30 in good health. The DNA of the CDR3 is TGTGCCAGCAACCCGGGAAGGGGGGGCTACACCTTC. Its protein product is CASNPGRGGYTF.